These 17 T cell receptor beta chains were sequenced from one sample in a study of T-cell memory formation after mild COVID-19. TCRdb fed the 5' RACE reads into MiXCR, producing one record per CDR3 protein. The table shows some 120,000 distinct CDR3 sequences, with 16% occurring only once. What was sequenced was PBMCs or a T cell subset sorted from them (not recorded which). These receptors were collected from an adult woman who had mild COVID-19 (a few samples of this study predate the infection). Cell type and time point are not known.

This chain uses TRBV12-3 or TRBV12-4 with TRBJ1-1; unclear D gene. This CDR3 is 13 amino acids long. Trimming took off 7 bases at V and 1 base at J, with 10 bases between the two ends. CDR3 coding DNA: TGTGCCAGCACCCCCGGGGAGAACACTGAAGCTTTCTTT. It encodes CASTPGENTEAFF.

This clonotype has only a few counts. The chain has TRBV19 and TRBJ1-6; 8 nucleotides match TRBD1. The CDR3 consists of 14 residues. CDR1 and CDR2 (germline): LNHDA, SQIVND (reference sequence). J lost 10 bases, V lost 0 bases, and 2 bases had no gene match. Here the CDR3 DNA reads TGTGCCAGTAGTATAGAGGGGGACAGGTCACCCCTCCACTTT. Its translation is CASSIEGDRSPLHF.

The sample holds a few counts of this clonotype. V and J are TRBV12-5 and TRBJ2-7; possibly TRBD2 for D (6 bases). Germline V gene data show CDR1 as LGHNT and CDR2 as FRNRAP. This CDR3 spans 15 amino acids. The ends were cut back, 3 bases at V and 0 bases at J, with 12 bases in the middle. The CDR3 coding sequence is TGTGCTAGTGGTTTAGGAGGGAGCTACTCCTACGAGCAGTACTTC. Protein product: CASGLGGSYSYEQYF.

The chain joins TRBV12-3 or TRBV12-4 to TRBJ2-7; TRBD1 might be the D (5 bases). V was cut by 6 bases and J by 6 bases, with 12 bases left in between. This CDR3 comprises 12 residues. The CDR3: CASRQEQREQYF. CDR3 bases: TGTGCCAGCAGACAGGAACAGCGCGAGCAGTACTTC.

This clonotype was recorded a few times. The V call is TRBV12-3 or TRBV12-4, the J call TRBJ2-1, with 8 nucleotides matching TRBD2. This CDR3 region has 15 residues. J was trimmed by 4 bases and V by 8 bases; bases with no gene match: 10. The CDR3 reads CASGEPGLGYNEQFF. The CDR3 region has the DNA TGTGCCAGCGGGGAGCCGGGACTAGGGTACAATGAGCAGTTCTTC.

The chain recombines TRBV19 with TRBJ2-7, with D tentatively TRBD2 (6 bases). Germline values: CDR1 LNHDA, CDR2 SQIVND (reference sequence). This CDR3 comprises 15 residues. The V end was cut by 10 bases, the J end by 1 base, with 20 bases between. CDR3 sequence reads: CATRLTEGRSYEQYF. The CDR3 DNA reads as TGTGCCACCAGATTGACGGAGGGGCGATCCTACGAGCAGTACTTC.

The chain employs TRBV7-9 and TRBJ2-3; TRBD1 matches 10 bases. Trimming at V came to 0 bases and at J to 7 bases, leaving 7 bases not matched to a gene. The V gene's germline CDR1 is SEHNR and CDR2 FQNEAQ (reference sequence). There are 16 residues in the CDR3. The CDR3, as DNA: TGTGCCAGCAGCTTAGCTAGGGACAGGGGAACATATACGCAGTATTTT. Protein: CASSLARDRGTYTQYF.

The CDR3 DNA follows: TGTGCCAGCAGAGAGACTAGCGGGAGGCCGAACGAGCAGTACTTC. It is translated as CASRETSGRPNEQYF. V gene TRBV28 combines with J gene TRBJ2-7; the match to TRBD2 covers 13 bases. The CDR3 is 15 residues long. V lost 6 bases to trimming and J lost 5 bases; unmatched junction nucleotides: 7. CDR1 and CDR2 (germline): MDHEN, SYDVKM.

The chain has TRBV5-1 and TRBJ1-2, with D tentatively TRBD1 (5 bases). The CDR3 length is 15 residues. V was shortened by 1 base and J by 8 bases, with 18 bases between the two germline ends. Germline CDR1 and CDR2: SGHRS and YFSETQ. CDR3 protein: CASSLTYEGIRGYTF. CDR3 DNA: TGCGCCAGCAGCTTGACCTACGAGGGGATTCGAGGCTACACCTTC.

This clonotype occurred a few times. The chain carries TRBV12-3 or TRBV12-4 and TRBJ2-1; D remains unclear. The CDR3 has 13 residues. Trimming left V 5 bases short and J 5 bases short, with 10 bases between. CDR3 protein: CASSPWTHNEQFF. CDR3 DNA: TGTGCCAGCAGTCCCTGGACGCACAATGAGCAGTTCTTC.

The rearrangement joins TRBV3-1 to TRBJ2-5, with D possibly being TRBD2 (5 bases). CDR3 length: 16 amino acids. With 3 bases removed from V and 3 bases from J, the gap between germline ends came to 17 bases. Germline lookup yields CDR1 LGHDT and CDR2 YNNKEL (reference sequence). This CDR3 reads CASSHRSGLAKETQYF. Written as DNA, the CDR3 is TGTGCCAGCAGCCACCGATCCGGACTGGCGAAAGAGACCCAGTACTTC.

The chain carries TRBV27 and TRBJ2-3; D unresolved. The CDR3 sequence is 15 residues long. Between the trimmed V and J ends, which lost 6 bases and 3 bases, there was a span of 16 bases. CDR1 is MNHEY, CDR2 SMNVEV, per germline (reference sequence). DNA for the CDR3: TGTGCCAGCAGCCTCGACTGGGCCGGGACAGATACGCAGTATTTT. Translated, it gives CASSLDWAGTDTQYF.

V and J are TRBV9 and TRBJ2-5, with 8 bases that match TRBD2. CDR1 is SGDLS and CDR2 is YYNGEE in the germline V gene. CDR3 size: 15 residues. V was clipped by 0 bases and J by 4 bases; unmatched bases: 5. As DNA, the CDR3 is TGTGCCAGCAGCGTAGATGGGACTAGGCGAGAGACCCAGTACTTC. It specifies CASSVDGTRRETQYF.

This clonotype was seen a handful of times. The chain links TRBV6-5 to TRBJ1-2; possible D gene TRBD1, 5 bases. V was shortened by 2 bases and J by 3 bases, with 16 bases between the two germline ends. Germline assignment: CDR1 MNHEY and CDR2 SVGAGI. The length of the CDR3 is 16 residues. The CDR3 here is CASSYVFRAQHYGYTF. CDR3 coding DNA: TGTGCCAGCAGTTACGTGTTCAGGGCCCAACACTATGGCTACACCTTC.

This sequence joins TRBV5-1 and TRBJ2-1; the D gene could be TRBD1 or TRBD2 (5 bases each). Germline CDR1 SGHRS, CDR2 YFSETQ. This CDR3 has 12 amino acids. The V end lost 0 bases, the J end lost 10 bases, and 8 bases lay between the germline ends. CDR3: CASSLGGREQFF. The DNA of the CDR3 is TGCGCCAGCAGCTTGGGGGGACGGGAGCAGTTCTTC.

The chain joins TRBV3-1 to TRBJ1-2; D is unresolved. Germline CDR1 LGHDT, CDR2 YNNKEL (reference sequence). V gave up 0 bases and J gave up 7 bases, with 6 bases separating them. The CDR3 runs 12 residues. The CDR3 DNA follows: TGTGCCAGCAGCCAAGAGACTAGTGGCTACACCTTC. This encodes CASSQETSGYTF.

In its sample, this clonotype was seen a few times. The chain joins TRBV4-3 to TRBJ2-2, with 8 bases matching TRBD2. The germline gives CDR1 LGHNA, CDR2 YSLEER. After removal of 0 bases from V and 16 bases from J, the junction contained 13 bases not matched to a gene. The CDR3 runs to 15 residues. CDR3 bases: TGCGCCAGCAGCCAAGATCACGGGAGGGCCCGAGACACGTTTTTT. Translating gives CASSQDHGRARDTFF.